These T cell receptor beta chains were read from a single sample in a study of graft-versus-host responses after intestinal transplantation. TCRdb's table, derived via immunoSEQ multiplex PCR, lists solely in-frame clones and lacks some. Found here are 100,000 or so clones, 90% to 95% of them singletons; the top ten hold 0.15% to 0.2%. For these receptors, no antigen is known. The starting material was unstimulated CD4+ T cells sorted from spleen or lymph node cells, obtained before transplant. Receptor source: a human donor who was the organ donor for an intestinal transplant. Both conserved end residues are part of each CDR3. The order of the fields is D gene, V gene, J gene, clone size, CDR3 DNA, CDR3 protein. D genes are given only for firm matches. Rows may omit the clone size; those that give it use once, few, many or a size class.

>TRBD1|TRBV11-2|TRBJ1-4|NA
TGTGCCAGCAGCCTACGCAGGGGGCCCGAGTATGAAAAACTGTTTTTT
CASSLRRGPEYEKLFF
>TRBD2|TRBV6-5|TRBJ2-7|NA
TGTGCCAGCAGTTACTCAGCTCTAGCGGTCTCCTACGAGCAGTACTTC
CASSYSALAVSYEQYF
>TRBD1|TRBV7-9|TRBJ2-5|NA
TGTGCCAGCAGCCTGCGGACAGGGAAAGAGACCCAGTACTTC
CASSLRTGKETQYF
>NA|TRBV5-5|TRBJ1-2|NA
TGTGCCAGCAGCCGGGGGGGTCTAAACTATGGCTACACCTTC
CASSRGGLNYGYTF
>NA|TRBV6-1|TRBJ1-5|NA
TGTGCCAGCAGTGAACTGAGGGTTGGTAATCAGCCCCAGCATTTT
CASSELRVGNQPQHF
>TRBD2|TRBV29-1|TRBJ2-3|NA
TGCAGCGGACCTAGCGGGGGGTTCAGCACAGATACGCAGTATTTT
CSGPSGGFSTDTQYF
>TRBD2|TRBV7-2|TRBJ2-7|NA
TGTGCCAGCAGCTTAACGGGTCTAGCGGGGGGCGAGCAGTACTTC
CASSLTGLAGGEQYF
>NA|TRBV29-1|TRBJ1-3|NA
TGCAGCGTTGACAGGGGTGGAAACACCATATATTTT
CSVDRGGNTIYF
>NA|TRBV9|TRBJ2-1|NA
TGTGCCAGCAGCGTCGGCTCCTACAATGAGCAGTTCTTC
CASSVGSYNEQFF
>TRBD2|TRBV7-8|TRBJ2-3|NA
TGTGCCAGCAGCAAACGGGGGGGCACAGATACGCAGTATTTT
CASSKRGGTDTQYF
>NA|TRBV27|TRBJ2-3|NA
TGTGCCAGCCTGCGGATCGGTGCCGGCACAGATACGCAGTATTTT
CASLRIGAGTDTQYF
>NA|TRBV4-1|TRBJ2-7|NA
TGCGCCAGCAGCCAAGCGGACCGGGGGTTCCACGAGCAGTACTTC
CASSQADRGFHEQYF
>TRBD1|TRBV5-4|TRBJ2-2|once
TGTGCCAGCAGCCCAGATCCGTGGACAGGCAACACCGGGGAGCTGTTTTTT
CASSPDPWTGNTGELFF
>NA|TRBV30|TRBJ1-4|NA
TGTGCCTGGAGTGTACTCCGCAGGGCTGAAAAACTGTTTTTT
CAWSVLRRAEKLFF
>NA|TRBV7-9|TRBJ2-5|NA
TGTGCCAGCAGCCGGGGACACGACCAAGAGACCCAGTACTTC
CASSRGHDQETQYF
>TRBD2|TRBV19|TRBJ2-7|NA
TGTGCCAGTAGTATAGCCGGACTAGCGGGGAGCGAGCAGTACTTC
CASSIAGLAGSEQYF
>TRBD2|TRBV9|TRBJ2-1|once
TGTGCCAGCAGCGCCCGGACTAGCGGGGGGTACAATGAGCAGTTCTTC
CASSARTSGGYNEQFF
>NA|TRBV30|TRBJ2-2|NA
TGTGCCTGGCGGCGGTGGACCGGGGAGCTGTTTTTT
CAWRRWTGELFF
>TRBD1|TRBV2|TRBJ2-2|NA
TGTGCCGGCCGGGACAGGGAGCACACCGGGGAGCTGTTTTTT
CAGRDREHTGELFF
>TRBD2|TRBV11-2|TRBJ2-1|NA
TGTGCCAGCAGCTTACTGACTAGCGGGGGCCATGAGCAGTTCTTC
CASSLLTSGGHEQFF
>TRBD1|TRBV29-1|TRBJ2-7|NA
TGCAGCGCGCGACAGGGGGCAAGATACGAGCAGTACTTC
CSARQGARYEQYF
>TRBD2|TRBV5-1|TRBJ2-5|once
TGCGCCAGCAGCTTGGGCTCTAGCGGGGGGGCCGAGGAGACCCAGTACTTC
CASSLGSSGGAEETQYF
>NA|TRBV4-3|TRBJ2-7|once
TGCGCCAGCAGCCAGACAGTCACCTACGAGCAGTACTTC
CASSQTVTYEQYF
>TRBD2|TRBV18|TRBJ2-4|NA
TGTGCCAGCTCACCCTTTGGTAGCGGGACAGCCAAAAACATTCAGTACTTC
CASSPFGSGTAKNIQYF
>TRBD1|TRBV5-1|TRBJ1-2|NA
TGCGCCAGCAGCTTGTTGGTTGCAGGGGGCGATGGCTACACCTTC
CASSLLVAGGDGYTF
>NA|TRBV7-9|TRBJ1-2|NA
TGTGCCAGCAGCTTACAGGACTATGGCTACACCTTC
CASSLQDYGYTF
>NA|TRBV4-1|TRBJ1-4|few
TGCGCCAGCAGCCAAGGGGATGGAGGGTACTTTAATGAAAAACTGTTTTTT
CASSQGDGGYFNEKLFF
>TRBD2|TRBV6-5|TRBJ2-5|NA
TGTGCCAGCAGGCGGGGGGGCGGCCAAGAGACCCAGTACTTC
CASRRGGGQETQYF
>TRBD2|TRBV10-3|TRBJ2-1|once
TGTGCCATCAGTTCCGGGACTAGCGGGGGTAGGGGGTATGAGCAGTTCTTC
CAISSGTSGGRGYEQFF
>NA|TRBV7-8|TRBJ1-2|NA
TGTGCCAGCAGCCCAAGAGGACAGATGTTGGGCTATGGCTACACCTTC
CASSPRGQMLGYGYTF
>NA|TRBV28|TRBJ1-2|NA
TGTGCCAGCAGTTACCAGGGAACCTCTAACTATGGCTACACCTTC
CASSYQGTSNYGYTF
>TRBD1|TRBV19|TRBJ1-2|few
TGTGCCAGTAGTATGGTAGGGGGCAATGGCTACACCTTC
CASSMVGGNGYTF
>NA|TRBV10-3|TRBJ1-1|few
TGTGCCATCAGTGAGACAGGAGTTGGCACTGAAGCTTTCTTT
CAISETGVGTEAFF
>NA|TRBV9|TRBJ2-5|NA
TGTGCCAGCAGCCCCCGACAGGACGGGTTAGGGGAGCAGTACTTC
CASSPRQDGLGEQYF
>NA|TRBV9|TRBJ2-3|NA
TGTGCCAGCACCCTGGGGGCCGTCCCGACAGATACGCAGTATTTT
CASTLGAVPTDTQYF
>TRBD2|TRBV7-8|TRBJ2-1|NA
TGTGCCAGCCGCCTAGCGGGGGACATTTTGGGGGAGCAGTTCTTC
CASRLAGDILGEQFF
>TRBD1|TRBV5-4|TRBJ1-6|NA
TGTGCCAGCAGCTTAGGACAGGGTCGATCACCCCTCCACTTT
CASSLGQGRSPLHF
>NA|TRBV7-2|TRBJ2-7|NA
TGTGCCAGCAGCCGGGACTTCACTCAAACCTACGAGCAGTACTTC
CASSRDFTQTYEQYF
>TRBD1|TRBV18|TRBJ1-4|NA
TGTGCCAGCTCACCGCCCGGGACAGGGTATGAAAAACTGTTTTTT
CASSPPGTGYEKLFF
>TRBD2|TRBV23-1|TRBJ2-3|NA
TGCGCCAGCAGTTCCCCGGGACTAGAACGCACAGATACGCAGTATTTT
CASSSPGLERTDTQYF
>TRBD1|TRBV6-6|TRBJ1-2|NA
TGTGCCAGCAGTACCGGGACAGGGGTAGGGCTGAATGGCTACACCTTC
CASSTGTGVGLNGYTF
>TRBD1|TRBV27|TRBJ1-5|NA
TGTGCCAGCTATGGACAGGGGGCTGGAGGGCCCCAGCATTTT
CASYGQGAGGPQHF
>TRBD1|TRBV4-1|TRBJ2-5|NA
TGCGCCAGCAGCCAGGCTGGACAGGGGACGGAGACCCAGTACTTC
CASSQAGQGTETQYF
>NA|TRBV5-6|TRBJ1-2|NA
TGTGCCAGCAGCTTGTGGGCCCAGGGGAGAGACTATGGCTACACCTTC
CASSLWAQGRDYGYTF
>NA|TRBV7-9|TRBJ1-1|NA
TGTGCCAGCAGCTTAAATGGGAGGGTGGGAGCTTTCTTT
CASSLNGRVGAFF
>NA|TRBV5-6|TRBJ1-2|NA
TGTGCCAGCAGCCTTACGGGGGAAGGCTATGGCTACACCTTC
CASSLTGEGYGYTF
>NA|TRBV7-2|TRBJ1-4|NA
TGTGCCAGCAGCTCCAGGGGTGGATGGGAACTGTTTTTT
CASSSRGGWELFF
>NA|TRBV7-9|TRBJ1-2|NA
TGTGCCAGCAGCCCCAATCCGGGTGGCTACACCTTC
CASSPNPGGYTF
>NA|TRBV2|TRBJ2-5|NA
TGTGCCAGCACCCCCAGTGAGACCCAGTACTTC
CASTPSETQYF
>NA|TRBV7-3|TRBJ2-7|NA
TGTGCCAGCAGCCGCGATCGTGGGCCTGGCGAGCAGTACTTC
CASSRDRGPGEQYF
>TRBD1|TRBV4-2|TRBJ2-5|NA
TGTGCCAGCAGCCAAGATCTCCTAGGACAGGGGGCTAGGGAGACCCAGTACTTC
CASSQDLLGQGARETQYF